A selection of T cell receptor beta chains follows, all from one sample in a study of vaccination and CD4 T cells after COVID-19. TCRdb reanalysed the PCR reads using MiXCR and keeps one entry per CDR3 protein. The sample yields 13,000 or so distinct CDR3 sequences, roughly two thirds seen once. No antigen is known for these receptors. Source material: CD4+ T cells from blood, cultured in vitro. These receptors were obtained from a human donor who had recovered from COVID-19. Each CDR3 is given with its conserved first and last residue. A D gene is named only where the DNA matches it firmly. For some rows the clone size is stated as once, few or many, or as a class when expanded; others skip it.

j_gene: TRBJ1-1
d_gene: NA
v_gene: TRBV6-5
abundance: few
CDR3aa: CASSYRPGPIMNTEAFF
CDR3nt: TGTGCCAGCAGTTATCGTCCCGGACCGATCATGAACACTGAAGCTTTCTTT

j_gene: TRBJ2-1
d_gene: TRBD2
v_gene: TRBV7-2
abundance: NA
CDR3aa: CASSSRAGSSYNEQFF
CDR3nt: TGTGCCAGCAGCTCCCGAGCGGGAAGCTCCTACAATGAGCAGTTCTTC

j_gene: TRBJ1-1
d_gene: TRBD1
v_gene: TRBV7-3
abundance: NA
CDR3aa: CASSQDRASEAFF
CDR3nt: TGTGCCAGCAGCCAAGACAGGGCGTCTGAAGCTTTCTTT

j_gene: TRBJ2-7
d_gene: NA
v_gene: TRBV7-8
abundance: few
CDR3aa: CASSLGARNNYEQYF
CDR3nt: TGTGCCAGCAGCTTAGGGGCCAGGAACAACTACGAGCAGTACTTC

j_gene: TRBJ2-1
d_gene: NA
v_gene: TRBV11-3
abundance: once
CDR3aa: CASSLQHGGDSSYNEQFF
CDR3nt: TGTGCCAGCAGCTTACAGCATGGGGGGGACAGCTCCTACAATGAGCAGTTCTTC

j_gene: TRBJ1-2
d_gene: NA
v_gene: TRBV5-6
abundance: NA
CDR3aa: CASSLSGLGYTF
CDR3nt: TGTGCCAGCAGCTTGAGCGGGCTAGGCTACACCTTC

j_gene: TRBJ1-3
d_gene: NA
v_gene: TRBV6-1
abundance: few
CDR3aa: CASRTGRPDSGNTIYF
CDR3nt: TGTGCCAGCAGGACGGGTCGCCCCGACTCTGGAAACACCATATATTTT

j_gene: TRBJ2-7
d_gene: NA
v_gene: TRBV10-1
abundance: NA
CDR3aa: CASSEAQATCTYEQYF
CDR3nt: TGCGCCAGCAGTGAGGCCCAGGCTACATGCACCTACGAGCAGTACTTC

j_gene: TRBJ2-2
d_gene: NA
v_gene: TRBV11-3
abundance: NA
CDR3aa: CASSLGQLNTGELFF
CDR3nt: TGTGCCAGCAGCTTAGGCCAACTGAACACCGGGGAGCTGTTTTTT

j_gene: TRBJ2-7
d_gene: NA
v_gene: TRBV21-1
abundance: NA
CDR3aa: CASSIQDCVYEQYF
CDR3nt: TGTGCCAGCAGTATCCAGGACTGCGTCTACGAGCAGTACTTC

j_gene: TRBJ2-5
d_gene: NA
v_gene: TRBV6-2/TRBV6-3
abundance: once
CDR3aa: CASSYSMGGSRETQYF
CDR3nt: TGTGCCAGCAGTTACTCGATGGGCGGGTCAAGGGAGACCCAGTACTTC

j_gene: TRBJ1-1
d_gene: NA
v_gene: TRBV6-1
abundance: NA
CDR3aa: CASSQRERNTEAFF
CDR3nt: TGTGCCAGCAGCCAACGGGAGAGAAACACTGAAGCTTTCTTT

j_gene: TRBJ2-5
d_gene: NA
v_gene: TRBV5-4
abundance: NA
CDR3aa: CASSRRGGFQETQYF
CDR3nt: TGTGCCAGCAGCCGAAGGGGGGGATTCCAAGAGACCCAGTACTTC

j_gene: TRBJ1-5
d_gene: TRBD1
v_gene: TRBV12-3/TRBV12-4
abundance: NA
CDR3aa: CASRLGQGYSNQPQHF
CDR3nt: TGTGCCAGCAGACTCGGACAGGGGTATAGCAATCAGCCCCAGCATTTT

j_gene: TRBJ2-7
d_gene: NA
v_gene: TRBV27
abundance: NA
CDR3aa: CASSLMGRGGYEQYF
CDR3nt: TGTGCCAGCAGTTTAATGGGCAGGGGGGGGTACGAGCAGTACTTC

j_gene: TRBJ1-2
d_gene: TRBD1
v_gene: TRBV20-1
abundance: NA
CDR3aa: CSASGVGGGLGYTF
CDR3nt: TGCAGTGCTAGCGGGGTAGGGGGCGGGTTGGGCTACACCTTC

j_gene: TRBJ2-7
d_gene: NA
v_gene: TRBV7-9
abundance: NA
CDR3aa: CASSLGVDSYEQYF
CDR3nt: TGTGCCAGCAGCTTAGGGGTTGACTCCTACGAGCAGTACTTC

j_gene: TRBJ1-5
d_gene: NA
v_gene: TRBV20-1
abundance: few
CDR3aa: CSARDPRRGKDQPQHF
CDR3nt: TGCAGTGCTAGAGATCCGAGGAGGGGTAAAGATCAGCCCCAGCATTTT

j_gene: TRBJ1-2
d_gene: TRBD1
v_gene: TRBV19
abundance: NA
CDR3aa: CASTGQGRGGYTF
CDR3nt: TGTGCCAGTACGGGACAGGGGAGAGGCGGCTACACCTTC

j_gene: TRBJ2-1
d_gene: NA
v_gene: TRBV7-2
abundance: NA
CDR3aa: CASSLASRQLYNEQFF
CDR3nt: TGTGCCAGCAGCTTAGCTAGTCGGCAACTCTACAATGAGCAGTTCTTC

j_gene: TRBJ1-2
d_gene: TRBD1
v_gene: TRBV27
abundance: NA
CDR3aa: CASSSDRVTAKGYTF
CDR3nt: TGTGCCAGCAGTTCTGACAGGGTAACGGCAAAGGGCTACACCTTC

j_gene: TRBJ1-6
d_gene: TRBD1
v_gene: TRBV20-1
abundance: few
CDR3aa: CSATTGSNSPLHF
CDR3nt: TGCAGTGCAACGACAGGGAGTAATTCACCCCTCCACTTT

j_gene: TRBJ1-6
d_gene: NA
v_gene: TRBV7-9
abundance: NA
CDR3aa: CANSSTFRDTYNSPLHF
CDR3nt: TGTGCCAACAGCTCAACCTTCCGGGACACCTATAATTCACCCCTCCACTTT

j_gene: TRBJ1-2
d_gene: NA
v_gene: TRBV4-3
abundance: NA
CDR3aa: CASSPSGQGMNYGYTF
CDR3nt: TGCGCCAGCAGCCCCTCAGGGCAGGGAATGAACTATGGCTACACCTTC

j_gene: TRBJ1-2
d_gene: NA
v_gene: TRBV6-5
abundance: NA
CDR3aa: CASSYDAGADYGYTF
CDR3nt: TGTGCCAGCAGTTACGATGCGGGGGCGGACTATGGCTACACCTTC

j_gene: TRBJ1-2
d_gene: TRBD1
v_gene: TRBV24-1
abundance: NA
CDR3aa: CATSDRDRVGYTF
CDR3nt: TGTGCCACCAGTGACCGGGACAGGGTAGGCTACACCTTC

j_gene: TRBJ1-2
d_gene: NA
v_gene: TRBV2
abundance: few
CDR3aa: CASSEGHSSVYGYTF
CDR3nt: TGTGCCAGCAGTGAGGGACACAGCTCCGTCTATGGCTACACCTTC

j_gene: TRBJ1-2
d_gene: NA
v_gene: TRBV6-1
abundance: NA
CDR3aa: CASSEPVGYTF
CDR3nt: TGTGCCAGCAGTGAGCCGGTAGGATACACCTTC

j_gene: TRBJ2-3
d_gene: NA
v_gene: TRBV7-8
abundance: few
CDR3aa: CASSYDRQVRGTQYF
CDR3nt: TGTGCCAGCAGTTACGACCGACAGGTGCGCGGTACGCAGTATTTT

j_gene: TRBJ2-3
d_gene: TRBD1
v_gene: TRBV20-1
abundance: NA
CDR3aa: CSARDSTGADTQYF
CDR3nt: TGCAGTGCTAGAGATAGCACAGGGGCAGATACGCAGTATTTT

j_gene: TRBJ2-7
d_gene: TRBD2
v_gene: TRBV5-1
abundance: NA
CDR3aa: CASDPGTSGRARYEQYF
CDR3nt: TGCGCCAGCGACCCCGGGACTAGCGGGAGGGCCAGGTACGAGCAGTACTTC

j_gene: TRBJ1-1
d_gene: NA
v_gene: TRBV28
abundance: NA
CDR3aa: CASSRTGRSEAFF
CDR3nt: TGTGCCAGCAGTAGGACGGGGAGATCTGAAGCTTTCTTT

j_gene: TRBJ2-3
d_gene: NA
v_gene: TRBV20-1
abundance: NA
CDR3aa: CSARDEVGSTDTQYF
CDR3nt: TGCAGTGCTAGAGATGAGGTGGGAAGCACAGATACGCAGTATTTT

j_gene: TRBJ2-2
d_gene: TRBD1
v_gene: TRBV6-1
abundance: NA
CDR3aa: CASRTGQATRSGELFF
CDR3nt: TGTGCCAGCAGGACTGGACAGGCGACTCGCTCCGGGGAGCTGTTTTTT

j_gene: TRBJ1-2
d_gene: TRBD1
v_gene: TRBV11-2
abundance: NA
CDR3aa: CASSRWTGDYGYTF
CDR3nt: TGTGCCAGCAGCCGATGGACAGGGGACTATGGCTACACCTTC

j_gene: TRBJ1-5
d_gene: NA
v_gene: TRBV30
abundance: few
CDR3aa: CAWSLGRGNQPQHF
CDR3nt: TGTGCCTGGAGTTTGGGCAGGGGCAATCAGCCCCAGCATTTT

j_gene: TRBJ1-2
d_gene: NA
v_gene: TRBV20-1
abundance: NA
CDR3aa: CSAFRPGVYDGYTF
CDR3nt: TGCAGTGCTTTCCGTCCAGGGGTTTACGATGGCTACACCTTC

j_gene: TRBJ2-5
d_gene: NA
v_gene: TRBV11-3
abundance: NA
CDR3aa: CASSLGGSLETQYF
CDR3nt: TGTGCCAGCAGCTTAGGGGGGTCCCTAGAGACCCAGTACTTC

j_gene: TRBJ1-2
d_gene: TRBD1
v_gene: TRBV15
abundance: NA
CDR3aa: CATSDRTGLGGGYTF
CDR3nt: TGTGCCACCAGCGATCGGACAGGCCTCGGGGGTGGCTACACCTTC

j_gene: TRBJ2-3
d_gene: NA
v_gene: TRBV19
abundance: few
CDR3aa: CASSRQGLGDTQYF
CDR3nt: TGTGCCAGTAGTAGGCAGGGCCTCGGAGATACGCAGTATTTT

j_gene: TRBJ1-2
d_gene: NA
v_gene: TRBV6-2/TRBV6-3
abundance: few
CDR3aa: CASSYSLGDFGEDGYTF
CDR3nt: TGTGCCAGCAGTTACTCGTTAGGCGACTTTGGGGAAGATGGCTACACCTTC

j_gene: TRBJ1-5
d_gene: TRBD1
v_gene: TRBV20-1
abundance: few
CDR3aa: CSARATGVSNQPQHF
CDR3nt: TGCAGTGCTAGAGCGACAGGGGTTAGCAATCAGCCCCAGCATTTT

j_gene: TRBJ2-1
d_gene: TRBD1
v_gene: TRBV6-2/TRBV6-3
abundance: once
CDR3aa: CASSLTGGAGNEQFF
CDR3nt: TGTGCCAGCAGCTTGACAGGGGGCGCGGGAAATGAGCAGTTCTTC

j_gene: TRBJ1-2
d_gene: TRBD1
v_gene: TRBV29-1
abundance: few
CDR3aa: CSSAQGAYGYTF
CDR3nt: TGCAGTTCTGCTCAGGGGGCATATGGCTACACCTTC

j_gene: TRBJ1-2
d_gene: NA
v_gene: TRBV18
abundance: NA
CDR3aa: CASSPKQGRDYGYTF
CDR3nt: TGTGCCAGCTCACCCAAACAGGGCAGGGACTATGGCTACACCTTC

j_gene: TRBJ2-1
d_gene: NA
v_gene: TRBV20-1
abundance: NA
CDR3aa: CSAYGNEQFF
CDR3nt: TGCAGTGCGTATGGGAATGAGCAGTTCTTC

j_gene: TRBJ2-7
d_gene: NA
v_gene: TRBV9
abundance: NA
CDR3aa: CASSVSPGGDSYEQYF
CDR3nt: TGTGCCAGCAGCGTAAGTCCTGGGGGCGACTCCTACGAGCAGTACTTC

j_gene: TRBJ2-4
d_gene: NA
v_gene: TRBV15
abundance: few
CDR3aa: CATSSNPGAKNIQYF
CDR3nt: TGTGCCACCAGCAGCAACCCCGGGGCCAAAAACATTCAGTACTTC

j_gene: TRBJ1-2
d_gene: NA
v_gene: TRBV30
abundance: NA
CDR3aa: CAWSTGGGGYTF
CDR3nt: TGTGCCTGGAGTACCGGGGGCGGTGGCTACACCTTC

j_gene: TRBJ2-7
d_gene: TRBD1
v_gene: TRBV12-5
abundance: NA
CDR3aa: CASGFTGTGGNEQYF
CDR3nt: TGTGCTAGTGGTTTCACCGGGACAGGGGGCAACGAGCAGTACTTC

j_gene: TRBJ1-6
d_gene: NA
v_gene: TRBV2
abundance: NA
CDR3aa: CARRDGNSPLHF
CDR3nt: TGTGCCAGGAGGGACGGTAATTCACCCCTCCACTTT

j_gene: TRBJ2-7
d_gene: NA
v_gene: TRBV4-1
abundance: NA
CDR3aa: CASSQDNAGTPYEQYF
CDR3nt: TGCGCCAGCAGCCAAGATAATGCAGGTACTCCCTACGAGCAGTACTTC

j_gene: TRBJ2-7
d_gene: NA
v_gene: TRBV7-2
abundance: few
CDR3aa: CASSLTDYEQYF
CDR3nt: TGTGCCAGCAGCTTAACGGACTACGAGCAGTACTTC

j_gene: TRBJ2-7
d_gene: NA
v_gene: TRBV11-3
abundance: once
CDR3aa: CASSLGYEQCF
CDR3nt: TGTGCCAGCAGCCTGGGCTACGAGCAGTGCTTC

j_gene: TRBJ1-1
d_gene: NA
v_gene: TRBV28
abundance: NA
CDR3aa: CASKTSRTNTEAFF
CDR3nt: TGTGCCAGCAAGACCTCTCGGACGAACACTGAAGCTTTCTTT